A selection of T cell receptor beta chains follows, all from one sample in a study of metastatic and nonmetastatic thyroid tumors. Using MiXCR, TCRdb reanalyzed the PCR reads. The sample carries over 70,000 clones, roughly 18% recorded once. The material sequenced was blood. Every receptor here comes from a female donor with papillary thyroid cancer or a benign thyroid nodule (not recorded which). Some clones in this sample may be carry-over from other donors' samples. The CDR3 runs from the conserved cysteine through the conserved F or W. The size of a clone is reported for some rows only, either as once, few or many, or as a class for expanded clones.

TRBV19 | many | CASSIEGWGNQPQHF
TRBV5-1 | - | CAISPGTSGSIADTQYF
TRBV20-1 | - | CSAKPTDVAYEQYF
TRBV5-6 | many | CASRQQAGYYGYTF
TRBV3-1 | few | CASSQESAQGASYGYTF
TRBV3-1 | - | CASSQLAGGEQYF
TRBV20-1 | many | CSARERASGSYEQYF
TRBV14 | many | CASSQYKTGPHNEQFF
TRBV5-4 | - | CASSLAGIRDTQYF
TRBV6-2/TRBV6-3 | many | CASSFQRYTGELFF
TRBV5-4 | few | CASSTGTVGEKLFF
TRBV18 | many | CASSPPGLSSSYEQYF
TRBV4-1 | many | CASSQEGFTGELFF
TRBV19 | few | CASSSQGADEQFF
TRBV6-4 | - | CASSDSISCYAGELFF
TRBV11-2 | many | CASGALTGANVLTF
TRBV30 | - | CAWGGPGTANYGYTF
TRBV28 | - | CASSTDRANQHKHF
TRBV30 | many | CAWKLAGTYEQYF
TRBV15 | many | CATSRVGPGNTIYF
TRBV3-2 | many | CATRRGTGYNEQFF
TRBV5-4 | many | CASSIAGPLTDTQYF
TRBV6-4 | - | CASSKGLAGDDTQYF
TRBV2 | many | CASSRSGNTIYF
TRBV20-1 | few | CSAVDPPMLFF
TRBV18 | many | CASSRPDLLASTDTQYF
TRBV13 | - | CASSSAPQKGYGYTF
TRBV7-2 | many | CASSLVAGGYEQYF
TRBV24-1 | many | CATSDAPGQRIETDTQYF
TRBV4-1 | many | CASSQDGAGTPSNSPLHF
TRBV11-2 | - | CASSLRGSGQGTYEQYF
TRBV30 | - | CAWMTPGGSEQYF
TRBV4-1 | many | CASSQGQPNNSPLHF
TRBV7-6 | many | CASSLEGGGFQAQHF
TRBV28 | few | CASSLHGSDTEAFF
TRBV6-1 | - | CASSPGQGIPTF
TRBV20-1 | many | CSAQGQGARREQYF
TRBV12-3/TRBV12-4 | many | CASSPRQGAGEQFF
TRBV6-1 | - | CATRLAVNTGELFF
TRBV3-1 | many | CASSQRQTVAFF
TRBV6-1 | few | CASSVHTVGFYEQYF
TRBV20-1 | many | CSARGTRQGNNSPLHF
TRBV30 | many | CAWRGVRRLAGGFYQETQYF
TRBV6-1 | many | CASSSDRDSYNEQFF
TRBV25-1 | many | CASSAQTGYTEAFF
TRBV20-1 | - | CSARDYTGYEQYF